This paragraph reports one T cell receptor beta chain. These data come from a study of blood T cell repertoires in COVID-19. Study context: Acute and convalescent COVID-19 specimens originated in the United States, Italy and Spain.

Per the original methods: Using reference gene primer amplification, nucleated cell counts were estimated. Profiled with immunoSEQ multiplex PCR; TCRdb holds only in-frame clones, not every one. The V and J calls and the clone size are those of that table, but D and trimming were determined from the DNA. The table lists about 120,000 clones, about 79% of them singletons. The receptor was derived from a man between 65 and 80 years old with acute or convalescent COVID-19. The sequencing sample was made of peripheral blood.

CDR3 nucleotides: TGTGCCAGCAGTGGACAGGTACGAACAGATACGCAGTATTTT. This codes for CASSGQVRTDTQYF. The chain has TRBV2 and TRBJ2-3; D perhaps matches TRBD1 (6 bases). Trimming cost V 4 bases and J 3 bases, with 11 bases left between them. Germline values: CDR1 SNHLY, CDR2 FYNNEI. This CDR3 is built from 14 residues.